This TCR beta chain was found in a study of blood T cell repertoires in COVID-19. Overall study: COVID-19 samples from acute and convalescent phases originated in the United States, Italy and Spain.

This clone was detected a few times. CDR3 size: 16 residues. Per the germline V gene, CDR1 is SNHLY and CDR2 is FYNNEI. Germline trimming cut 8 bases from V and 2 bases from J; bases unmatched to any gene: 9. Per the authors' pipeline: It was from reference gene primer amplification that nucleated cell counts were estimated. Measured with immunoSEQ multiplex PCR; TCRdb has only the in-frame clones, and not every one. Clone size and V and J calls were adopted from that table, with D and trimming inferred from the DNA. The sample shows about 270,000 clones, nearly 90% of them seen only once. Categorization into cohorts depended on clinical history that participants reported. Either two negative PCRs, clearance, or symptom resolution qualified Cohort 3 donors as recovered.

The V and J genes are TRBV2 and TRBJ2-2; TRBD2 agrees at 9 bases. The sequence derives from a woman aged 30 to 39 who had recovered from COVID-19. Sequencing was carried out using PBMCs or T cells enriched from blood (not recorded which). CDR3 region: CASHWLAGLNTGELFF. Here the CDR3 DNA reads TGTGCCAGCCATTGGCTAGCGGGACTCAACACCGGGGAGCTGTTTTTT.